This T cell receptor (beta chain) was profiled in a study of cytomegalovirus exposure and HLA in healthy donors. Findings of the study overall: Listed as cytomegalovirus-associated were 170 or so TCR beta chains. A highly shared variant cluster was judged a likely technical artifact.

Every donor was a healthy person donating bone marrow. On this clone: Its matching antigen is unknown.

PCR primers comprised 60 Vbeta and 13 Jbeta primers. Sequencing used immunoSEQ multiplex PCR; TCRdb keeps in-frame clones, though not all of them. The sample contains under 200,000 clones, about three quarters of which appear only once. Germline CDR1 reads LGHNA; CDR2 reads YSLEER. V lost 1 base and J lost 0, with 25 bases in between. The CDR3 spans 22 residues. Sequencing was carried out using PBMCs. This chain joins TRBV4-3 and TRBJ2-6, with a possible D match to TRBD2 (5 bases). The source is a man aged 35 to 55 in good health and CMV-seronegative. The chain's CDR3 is CASSQVFRGRTADVSGANVLTF. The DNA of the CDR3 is TGCGCCAGCAGCCAAGTTTTTCGGGGTCGGACGGCGGACGTCTCTGGGGCCAACGTCCTGACTTTC.